Here is one T cell receptor beta chain with its context. Its antigen remains unidentified. This specimen belongs to a study of T cells after posttransplantation cyclophosphamide. Findings and caveats of the study: Blood and skin or GI T cell repertoires showed limited TRB overlap.

The method was immunoSEQ multiplex PCR; TCRdb's version includes in-frame clones alone and lacks a portion of them. The sample yields about 18,000 clones, roughly 76% seen once. Cyclophosphamide on days +3 and +4 followed busulfan-fludarabine conditioning and a marrow graft. The trim removed 4 bases at V and 5 bases at J, leaving 5 bases unmatched. The CDR3 spans 15 residues. Germline V gives CDR1 SNHLY, CDR2 FYNNEI. This sequence was found in a female patient in her 40s who received an allogeneic stem cell transplant from a related donor, was CMV-positive, and had no GVHD. A subset of T cells may come from the graft donor. The V and J genes are TRBV2 and TRBJ2-1; TRBD2 aligns across 10 bases. This specimen was CD8+ T cells sorted from PBMCs, taken 1,700 to 2,000 days after a stem cell transplant with posttransplant cyclophosphamide. CDR3 bases: TGTGCCAGCAGTGGAATAGCGGGGGGAAACAATGAGCAGTTCTTC. It codes for CASSGIAGGNNEQFF.